Shown below are 31 T cell receptor beta chains from a single sample sequenced in a study of CD8 T cells in Susac syndrome. RNA totalling about 0.45 to 1 ug underwent reverse transcription with random hexamers. TCRdb re-derived calls from the immunoSEQ multiplex PCR reads in MiXCR, one entry per CDR3 protein. The sample consists of under 200,000 distinct CDR3 sequences, around 95% of them appearing once. The specimen was CD4+ T cells from PBMCs. These receptors all stem from a human donor in good health.

V usage is TRBV20-1 and J usage is TRBJ1-2; the D is unclear. Germline loops: CDR1 DFQATT, CDR2 SNEGSKA (reference sequence). V was clipped by 6 bases and J by 7 bases, with 15 bases between them. There are 12 residues in the CDR3. Here the CDR3 reads CSAALPRAGYTF. The CDR3 bases are TGCAGTGCGGCCCTTCCGAGGGCTGGCTACACCTTC.

CDR3 region: CASSLGGSPLHF. CDR3 sequence (DNA): TGTGCCAGCAGTTTAGGTGGTTCACCCCTCCACTTT. The chain carries TRBV12-3 or TRBV12-4 and TRBJ1-6; D ambiguous. V lost 1 base to trimming and J lost 9 bases, with 4 bases between them. The CDR3 is made up of 12 amino acids.

V and J are TRBV18 and TRBJ1-5; D ambiguous. CDR3 length: 13 residues. The germline V gene has CDR1 KGHSH and CDR2 LQKENI. Trimming left V 2 bases short and J 7 bases short, with 9 bases between. CDR3 sequence reads: CASSPGSAQPQHF. The CDR3 region has the DNA TGTGCCAGCTCACCAGGGAGCGCCCAGCCCCAGCATTTT.

This clonotype was found once. The rearrangement joins TRBV5-6 to TRBJ2-1, with a weak D call TRBD2 (5 bases). This CDR3 spans 16 amino acids. Germline CDR1 reads SGHDT; CDR2 reads YYEEEE. V was pared by 5 bases and J by 0 bases, with 15 bases between. The CDR3 loop is CASRDPQRYSYNEQFF. The CDR3 DNA follows: TGTGCCAGCAGGGACCCCCAGCGGTACTCCTACAATGAGCAGTTCTTC.

In its sample, this clonotype was seen once. The chain joins TRBV20-1 to TRBJ2-1; 13 bases fit TRBD2. CDR1 is DFQATT, CDR2 SNEGSKA, per germline (reference sequence). This CDR3 has 15 residues. Trimming cost V 0 bases and J 7 bases; bases outside gene matches: 3. The CDR3, as DNA: TGCAGTGCTAGAGATAGGACTAGCGGGAGTAATGAGCAGTTCTTC. Its translation is CSARDRTSGSNEQFF.

The chain uses TRBV27 and TRBJ1-1; no clear D. The CDR3 is made up of 15 amino acids. Trimming left V 3 bases short and J 0 bases short, with 11 bases between. Per germline, CDR1 MNHEY and CDR2 SMNVEV (reference sequence). CDR3 DNA: TGTGCCAGCAGTTTTCGAGCGGGTGTGAACACTGAAGCTTTCTTT. Translated, it gives CASSFRAGVNTEAFF.

The gene calls are TRBV19 and TRBJ1-2; D is perhaps TRBD1 (5 bases). The germline V gene has CDR1 LNHDA and CDR2 SQIVND (reference sequence). This CDR3 is built from 14 residues. V shed 3 bases and J shed 0 bases, with 8 bases lying between them. The CDR3 DNA reads TGTGCCAGTAGTATCGGGGGGACTAACTATGGCTACACCTTC. Residues: CASSIGGTNYGYTF.

The chain couples TRBV20-1 to TRBJ2-3, with 10 nucleotides matching TRBD2. Germline V CDR1 and CDR2: DFQATT, SNEGSKA (reference sequence). The trim removed 4 bases at V and 4 bases at J, leaving 5 bases unmatched. The CDR3 is 14 amino acids. The chain's CDR3 is CSAIGAGGPDTQYF. CDR3 in DNA: TGCAGTGCTATAGGAGCGGGGGGGCCAGATACGCAGTATTTT.

This sequence joins TRBV20-1 and TRBJ2-7; D gene ambiguous. CDR1 is DFQATT and CDR2 is SNEGSKA in the germline V gene (reference sequence). V was cut by 3 bases and J by 5 bases, with 11 bases left in between. This CDR3 contains 12 residues. CDR3 protein: CSASGLGNEQYF. In DNA form, the CDR3 reads TGCAGTGCTAGTGGTTTGGGTAACGAGCAGTACTTC.

The CDR3 sequence is CASTGGGSRTETQYF. The CDR3 nucleotides read TGTGCCAGCACCGGAGGGGGGTCTAGGACAGAGACCCAGTACTTC. The chain joins TRBV7-2 to TRBJ2-5; TRBD1 or TRBD2 may be the D gene (6 bases each). The germline V gene encodes CDR1 SGHTA and CDR2 FQGNSA. V lost 7 bases to trimming and J lost 4 bases, with 19 bases between them. This CDR3 contains 15 residues.

The V and J genes are TRBV15 and TRBJ2-2, with TRBD2 identical over 7 bases. Germline-derived CDR1 and CDR2 are LNHNV and YYDKDF (reference sequence). V lost 0 bases, J lost 6 bases, and 10 bases stayed unmatched. The CDR3 is 17 amino acids. CDR3 in amino acids: CATSRDPSQAGAGELFF. The CDR3 DNA reads TGTGCCACCAGCAGAGATCCCTCGCAGGCGGGGGCCGGGGAGCTGTTTTTT.

V usage is TRBV7-6 and J usage is TRBJ1-6; 8 bases fit TRBD1. The CDR3 has 16 residues. Germline V gene data show CDR1 as SGHVS and CDR2 as FNYEAQ. Germline trimming cut 5 bases from V and 11 bases from J; bases unmatched to any gene: 14. Written as DNA, the CDR3 is TGTGCCAGCAGCCCGGGACGGACAGGGTCTAGGACACCCCTCCACTTT. This encodes CASSPGRTGSRTPLHF.

The V and J genes are TRBV5-4 and TRBJ2-5; D is perhaps TRBD1 or TRBD2 (5 bases each). Trimming stripped 5 bases from V and 3 bases from J, with 14 bases between. Germline CDR1 is SGHNT and CDR2 is YYREEE (reference sequence). The CDR3 contains 14 residues. Here the CDR3 reads CASRPGVGEETQYF. The CDR3 coding sequence is TGTGCCAGCAGACCCGGGGTGGGGGAAGAGACCCAGTACTTC.

The chain carries TRBV7-9 and TRBJ1-1, with TRBD1 as a possible D gene (5 bases). Trimming left V 4 bases short and J 5 bases short, with 14 bases between. The CDR3 extends over 14 amino acids. Germline CDR1 and CDR2: SEHNR and FQNEAQ (reference sequence). The CDR3, as DNA: TGTGCCAGCAGCTCATCCCCTCAGGGAACTGAAGCTTTCTTT. Its translation: CASSSSPQGTEAFF.

The J gene is TRBJ2-2, the V gene TRBV9; D not certain. Trimming pared 4 bases from V and 1 base from J, leaving 11 bases between. Germline values: CDR1 SGDLS, CDR2 YYNGEE. The CDR3 is 15 residues long. In DNA, the CDR3 is TGTGCCAGCAGCTCCCGGGCCCAGAACACCGGGGAGCTGTTTTTT. Its translation: CASSSRAQNTGELFF. Using reference TRBV9 and TRBJ2-2 for the parts outside the CDR3, the full variable domain is DSGVTQTPKHLITATGQRVTLRCSPRSGDLSVYWYQQSLDQGLQFLIQYYNGEERAKGNILERFSAQQFPDLHSELNLSSLELGDSALYFCASSSRAQNTGELFFGEGSRLTVL.

The table lists this clonotype with a few counts. V and J are TRBV5-1 and TRBJ2-4; unclear D gene. This CDR3 spans 14 amino acids. V dropped 3 bases and J dropped 3 bases, with 10 bases sitting between them. The V gene's germline CDR1 is SGHRS and CDR2 YFSETQ. This CDR3 reads CASSSDGFKNIQYF. In DNA, the CDR3 is TGCGCCAGCAGCTCGGATGGGTTCAAAAACATTCAGTACTTC. Variable domain in full (rest from reference TRBV5-1 and TRBJ2-4): KAGVTQTPRYLIKTRGQQVTLSCSPISGHRSVSWYQQTPGQGLQFLFEYFSETQRNKGNFPGRFSGRQFSNSRSEMNVSTLELGDSALYLCASSSDGFKNIQYFGAGTRLSVL.

The rearrangement uses TRBV6-6 and TRBJ1-2; D is unresolved. The CDR3 covers 16 residues. The germline CDR1 and CDR2 sequences are MNHNY and SVGAGI (reference sequence). V lost 0 bases and J lost 7, with 18 bases in between. The chain's CDR3 is CASSYSQVGDRGGYTF. The CDR3 DNA reads as TGTGCCAGCAGTTACTCCCAGGTGGGAGATCGCGGTGGCTACACCTTC.

The chain uses TRBV7-9 and TRBJ2-5; D uncertain. Germline V gene sequence: CDR1 SEHNR, CDR2 FQNEAQ (reference sequence). The CDR3 extends over 12 amino acids. V was trimmed by 6 bases and J by 5 bases, leaving 10 bases between them. The chain's CDR3 is CASSRPSETQYF. As DNA, the CDR3 is TGTGCCAGCAGTCGACCCTCGGAGACCCAGTACTTC.

This clonotype was counted a single time. The CDR3 loop reads CATSRARSGYEQFF. The CDR3 region has the DNA TGTGCCACCAGCAGAGCTCGTAGCGGGTATGAGCAGTTCTTC. V usage is TRBV15 and J usage is TRBJ2-1; TRBD2 agrees at 7 bases. This CDR3 comprises 14 residues. V was pared by 1 base and J by 8 bases, with 5 bases of the junction left unmatched. Germline CDR1 reads LNHNV; CDR2 reads YYDKDF (reference sequence).

The chain employs TRBV29-1 and TRBJ2-1; perhaps TRBD1 as D (5 bases). From germline, CDR1 is SQVTM and CDR2 ANQGSEA. There are 10 residues in the CDR3. V lost 7 bases and J lost 7, with 8 bases in between. The CDR3, as DNA: TGCAGCGCAGGGCAAAATGAGCAGTTCTTC. It yields the protein CSAGQNEQFF.

The rearrangement uses TRBV28 and TRBJ2-3; 7 nucleotides agree with TRBD2. The CDR3 runs to 15 residues. Germline lookup yields CDR1 MDHEN and CDR2 SYDVKM. With 2 bases clipped from V and 3 bases from J, the junction kept 5 bases outside the gene matches. The CDR3 DNA reads TGTGCCAGCAGTTTACCCTCCGGGGGGACAGATACGCAGTATTTT. Translated: CASSLPSGGTDTQYF. Supplemented by reference TRBV28 and TRBJ2-3, the full variable domain reads DVKVTQSSRYLVKRTGEKVFLECVQDMDHENMFWYRQDPGLGLRLIYFSYDVKMKEKGDIPEGYSVSREKKERFSLILESASTNQTSMYLCASSLPSGGTDTQYFGPGTRLTVL.

The chain carries TRBV24-1 and TRBJ2-1, with 10 bases matching TRBD2. Germline-derived CDR1 and CDR2 are KGHDR and SFDVKD. This CDR3 has 16 residues. Trimming removed 9 bases from V and 0 bases from J; junction bases left unmatched: 7. CDR3 bases: TGTGCCACCGGCACTAGCGGGGAACCCTCCTACAATGAGCAGTTCTTC. As protein: CATGTSGEPSYNEQFF.

The rearrangement uses TRBV27 and TRBJ1-1; 7 bases match TRBD1. There are 15 residues in the CDR3. The ends lost 4 bases at V and 3 bases at J; junction bases unmatched: 8. Germline V lookup: CDR1 MNHEY, CDR2 SMNVEV (reference sequence). Written as DNA, the CDR3 is TGTGCCAGCAGTTCCAGGGGGACGCTTGACACTGAAGCTTTCTTT. Its protein is CASSSRGTLDTEAFF.

This clonotype was found once. The chain employs TRBV30 and TRBJ1-5, with unresolved D. This CDR3 contains 14 residues. Germline V gene sequence: CDR1 GTSNPN, CDR2 SVGIG (reference sequence). The V end lost 3 bases, the J end lost 9 bases, and 18 bases lay between the germline ends. Here the CDR3 DNA reads TGTGCCTGGAGGATAGGGCCCAGCAATGGGCCCCAGCATTTT. Its protein product is CAWRIGPSNGPQHF.

The chain links TRBV4-3 to TRBJ1-2; tentatively, D is TRBD1 (5 bases). Germline CDR1 is LGHNA and CDR2 is YSLEER. CDR3 size: 15 residues. V lost 0 bases, J lost 4 bases, and 12 bases lay in between. The CDR3: CASSQEGTGIYGYTF. The CDR3 DNA sequence: TGCGCCAGCAGCCAAGAGGGCACAGGCATCTATGGCTACACCTTC.

The rearrangement joins TRBV7-2 to TRBJ2-3; the D is unclear. Germline CDR1 and CDR2: SGHTA and FQGNSA. V was pared by 7 bases and J by 2 bases, with 4 bases between. This CDR3 comprises 11 residues. CDR3 coding DNA: TGTGCCAGCAAGTACACAGATACGCAGTATTTT. Residues: CASKYTDTQYF.

The genes are TRBV29-1 and TRBJ2-5; 10 nucleotides agree with TRBD1. CDR3 length: 15 residues. CDR1 SQVTM and CDR2 ANQGSEA come from the germline V gene. V was pared by 7 bases and J by 5 bases, with 13 bases of the junction left unmatched. In nucleotides, the CDR3 is TGCAGCGGGAGTTCTGGGACAGGGGTCGCGGAGACCCAGTACTTC. It translates to CSGSSGTGVAETQYF.

V usage is TRBV18 and J usage is TRBJ1-2, with D possibly TRBD1 on 5 matching bases. V lost 4 bases and J 7 bases, leaving 13 bases between the germline ends. This CDR3 is built from 13 residues. Germline CDR1 KGHSH, CDR2 LQKENI. CDR3 region: CASSLEGPGGYTF. CDR3 bases: TGTGCCAGCTCACTAGAGGGGCCCGGTGGCTACACCTTC.

In its sample, this clonotype was seen once. The chain couples TRBV20-1 to TRBJ2-7, with D hard to call. The CDR3 sequence is 14 residues long. Germline assignment: CDR1 DFQATT and CDR2 SNEGSKA (reference sequence). V lost 4 bases and J lost 0, with 13 bases in between. The DNA for the CDR3 is TGCAGTGCTATAGAACACCGGACCTCCTACGAGCAGTACTTC. Its protein product is CSAIEHRTSYEQYF.

J is TRBJ1-2 and V is TRBV3-1, with TRBD1 as a possible D gene (5 bases). The CDR3 sequence is 16 residues long. The ends were cut back, 5 bases at V and 4 bases at J, with 20 bases in the middle. Germline CDR1 LGHDT, CDR2 YNNKEL (reference sequence). The CDR3 protein is CASSSLPGRFTYGYTF. CDR3 in DNA: TGTGCCAGCAGCTCCCTTCCAGGGCGCTTTACCTATGGCTACACCTTC.

This clonotype is a singleton in its sample. The chain carries TRBV9 and TRBJ2-3; 12 positions agree with TRBD2. The junction had 4 bases not matched to a gene; V was cut back by 0 bases and J by 5 bases. This CDR3 is 16 amino acids long. Germline V CDR1 and CDR2: SGDLS, YYNGEE. Written as DNA, the CDR3 is TGTGCCAGCAGCGTAGGACTAGCGGGAGTTGAAGATACGCAGTATTTT. Its protein is CASSVGLAGVEDTQYF.